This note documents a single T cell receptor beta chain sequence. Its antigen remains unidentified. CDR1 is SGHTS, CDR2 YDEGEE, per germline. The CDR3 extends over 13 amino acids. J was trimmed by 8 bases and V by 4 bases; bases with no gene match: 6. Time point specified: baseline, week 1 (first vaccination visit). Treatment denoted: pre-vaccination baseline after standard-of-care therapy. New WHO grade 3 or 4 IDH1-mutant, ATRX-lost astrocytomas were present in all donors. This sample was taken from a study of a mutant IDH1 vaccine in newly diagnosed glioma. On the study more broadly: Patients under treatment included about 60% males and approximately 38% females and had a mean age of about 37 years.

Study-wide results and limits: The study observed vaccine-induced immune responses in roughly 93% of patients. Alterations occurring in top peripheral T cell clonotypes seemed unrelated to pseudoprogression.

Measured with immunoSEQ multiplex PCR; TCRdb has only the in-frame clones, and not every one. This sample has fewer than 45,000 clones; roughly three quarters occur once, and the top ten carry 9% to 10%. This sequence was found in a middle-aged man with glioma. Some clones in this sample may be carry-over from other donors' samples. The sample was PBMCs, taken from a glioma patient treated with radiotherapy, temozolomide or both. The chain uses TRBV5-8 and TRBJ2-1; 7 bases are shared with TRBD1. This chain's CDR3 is CASSQDRWDEQFF. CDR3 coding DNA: TGTGCCAGCAGCCAGGACAGGTGGGATGAGCAGTTCTTC.